The rows below give T cell receptor beta chains drawn from one sample of a study of CD8+ T cells in alopecia areata. TCRdb keeps only in-frame clones here, not all; method: immunoSEQ multiplex PCR. The sample has about 120,000 clones, roughly 50% seen once. Sequencing input: NKG2D-low CD8+ T cells sorted from blood. The receptors shown here come from a human donor with alopecia areata. The CDR3 runs from the conserved cysteine through the conserved F or W. The D gene is left open where the match is weak. The size entry is marked missing in some rows and otherwise reads once, few, many or a size class.

v_gene	len	j_gene	d_gene	abundance	CDR3nt	CDR3aa
TRBV29-1	13	TRBJ1-1	-	-	TGCAGCGTTGACGGCGGACTGAACACTGAAGCTTTCTTT	CSVDGGLNTEAFF
TRBV29-1	15	TRBJ2-2	TRBD1	-	TGCAGCGTCTTAGACAGGGGGCGGGTACCCGGGGAGCTGTTTTTT	CSVLDRGRVPGELFF
TRBV6-4	16	TRBJ2-6	TRBD1	few	TGTGCCAGCAGTGGGGACAGGGGAACTGGGGCCAACGTCCTGACTTTC	CASSGDRGTGANVLTF
TRBV29-1	13	TRBJ2-3	TRBD1	-	TGCAGCGGGACAGGGGCTCTCACAGATACGCAGTATTTT	CSGTGALTDTQYF
TRBV30	13	TRBJ2-1	-	-	TGTGCCTGGGGGGGTAGGTCCTACAATGAGCAGTTCTTC	CAWGGRSYNEQFF
TRBV29-1	17	TRBJ2-5	-	few	TGCAGCGTTGAAGATTTGGGCGAGGTGGCGGGCCTAAAGACCCAGTACTTC	CSVEDLGEVAGLKTQYF
TRBV28	13	TRBJ1-5	-	-	TGTGCCAGCAGCTCGGATAGCAATCAGCCCCAGCATTTT	CASSSDSNQPQHF
TRBV28	12	TRBJ2-2	-	few	TGTGCCAGCAGGAGGGGCACCGGGGAGCTGTTTTTT	CASRRGTGELFF
TRBV14	14	TRBJ2-7	-	-	TGTGCCAGCAGCCAAGATGGGCCGATCTACGAGCAGTACTTC	CASSQDGPIYEQYF
TRBV4-1	16	TRBJ2-5	TRBD2	once	TGCGCCAGCAGCCCCAGGACTAGCGGGGGACAAGAGACCCAGTACTTC	CASSPRTSGGQETQYF
TRBV29-1	12	TRBJ1-1	-	-	TGCAGCGTTGACTTCCCGAACACTGAAGCTTTCTTT	CSVDFPNTEAFF
TRBV27	15	TRBJ1-2	-	-	TGTGCCAGCAGTTTATCCCTTCCGGTGGGCGCTGGCTACACCTTC	CASSLSLPVGAGYTF
TRBV29-1	14	TRBJ2-3	-	few	TGCAGCGTTGATTATTCCCCTAGCACAGATACGCAGTATTTT	CSVDYSPSTDTQYF
TRBV4-1	16	TRBJ2-6	-	-	TGCGCCAGCAGCCAAGATGAGGGGGCTGGGGCCAACGTCCTGACTTTC	CASSQDEGAGANVLTF
TRBV5-6	12	TRBJ2-7	-	-	TGTGCCAGCAGCTTTGGCCCCCTGGAGCAGTACTTC	CASSFGPLEQYF
TRBV29-1	15	TRBJ2-3	-	-	TGCAGCGTTGCGGAGACAGAGAAGGGCACAGATACGCAGTATTTT	CSVAETEKGTDTQYF
TRBV2	14	TRBJ2-1	TRBD2	-	TGTGCCAGCAGGGCACTAGCGGGAAACGGTGAGCAGTTCTTC	CASRALAGNGEQFF
TRBV2	11	TRBJ2-1	-	-	TGTGCCAGCAGAGAATACAATGAGCAGTTCTTC	CASREYNEQFF
TRBV4-1	13	TRBJ2-7	-	-	TGCGCCAGCAGCCAATCCGACAGTTACGAGCAGTACTTC	CASSQSDSYEQYF
TRBV7-2	14	TRBJ1-2	TRBD1	-	TGTGCCAGCAGCCCAGGGGGGGGCGGCTATGGCTACACCTTC	CASSPGGGGYGYTF
TRBV9	15	TRBJ2-5	TRBD2	-	TGTGCCAGCAGCGTAGGACTAGCGGGTTTGGAGACCCAGTACTTC	CASSVGLAGLETQYF
TRBV29-1	13	TRBJ2-5	TRBD2	few	TGCAGCGTTCCCAGACTAGCGGGGGAGACCCAGTACTTC	CSVPRLAGETQYF
TRBV7-8	18	TRBJ2-3	TRBD2	-	TGTGCCAGCAGCTTAAGGTCGGCGGGAGGCCTTCTCACAGATACGCAGTATTTT	CASSLRSAGGLLTDTQYF
TRBV30	14	TRBJ2-7	-	-	TGTGCCTGGAGTGTACAGGGTTCTGGGTACGAGCAGTACTTC	CAWSVQGSGYEQYF
TRBV29-1	14	TRBJ2-5	TRBD1	few	TGCAGCGTCCGAGGGACAGGGGGTCAAGAGACCCAGTACTTC	CSVRGTGGQETQYF
TRBV14	16	TRBJ2-1	-	-	TGTGCCAGCAGCCAAGATTACGGGGGGCCCTACAATGAGCAGTTCTTC	CASSQDYGGPYNEQFF
TRBV4-1	13	TRBJ2-4	-	few	TGCGCCAGCAGCCAAGGCCTTCGGGACATTCAGTACTTC	CASSQGLRDIQYF
TRBV4-1	15	TRBJ2-4	-	many	TGCGCCAGCAGCCCCCCCCTAGATCTTCAAAACATTCAGTACTTC	CASSPPLDLQNIQYF
TRBV29-1	10	TRBJ2-5	-	-	TGCAGCGTACTCCAAGAGACCCAGTACTTC	CSVLQETQYF
TRBV29-1	14	TRBJ1-2	-	-	TGCAGCGTTGGGCAGGGGACCCCTTACTATGGCTACACCTTC	CSVGQGTPYYGYTF
TRBV29-1	13	TRBJ2-7	-	few	-	CSTSGREVDEQYF
TRBV14	16	TRBJ2-5	-	-	TGTGCCAGCAGCCAAGAGAATGAGAACACTCGGGAGACCCAGTACTTC	CASSQENENTRETQYF
TRBV29-1	11	TRBJ1-2	-	-	TGCAGCGCACAGGGACCCCGTGGCTACACCTTC	CSAQGPRGYTF
TRBV2	11	TRBJ2-2	-	-	TGTGCCAGCTTAGGGGCCGGGGAGCTGTTTTTT	CASLGAGELFF
TRBV2	14	TRBJ2-7	-	once	TGTGCCAGCAGTCTCAACGCTCTCTACTACGAGCAGTACTTC	CASSLNALYYEQYF
TRBV27	12	TRBJ2-3	-	-	TGTGCCAGCAGCTCAAGGTCAAATACGCAGTATTTT	CASSSRSNTQYF
TRBV27	13	TRBJ2-3	-	-	TGTGCCAGCAGTTTGAAGCAGGCAGATACGCAGTATTTT	CASSLKQADTQYF
TRBV27	13	TRBJ2-5	-	-	TGTGCCAGCAGTCCTAACCAGGGAGAGACCCAGTACTTC	CASSPNQGETQYF
TRBV2	11	TRBJ2-4	-	-	TGTGCCAGCAGTGGACTCCTCTTCTTCTTCTTC	CASSGLLFFFF
TRBV5-4	14	TRBJ1-6	-	-	TGTGCCAGCACCGTCGGGACGGCGAATTCACCCCTCCACTTT	CASTVGTANSPLHF
TRBV11-2	16	TRBJ2-1	-	-	TGTGCCAGCAGCTCCCGCGAGGTGCGGTCCTACAATGAGCAGTTCTTC	CASSSREVRSYNEQFF
TRBV6-6	14	TRBJ2-3	-	few	TGTGCCAGCAGTTACCGGGGGCCCCCAGATACGCAGTATTTT	CASSYRGPPDTQYF
TRBV30	13	TRBJ2-7	-	few	TGTGCCTGGAGCCGGGGGAGCCTCTACGAGCAGTACTTC	CAWSRGSLYEQYF
TRBV28	15	TRBJ2-5	TRBD1	-	TGTGCCAGCAGTCTGGGACAGGGGATGGAGGAGACCCAGTACTTC	CASSLGQGMEETQYF
TRBV14	14	TRBJ2-7	-	-	TGTGCCAGCAGCCCTCGCTTTCTGTCCTACGAGCAGTACTTC	CASSPRFLSYEQYF
TRBV13	12	TRBJ2-1	TRBD1	few	TGTGCCAGCAGCCCGGCGACAGGGGAGCAGTTCTTC	CASSPATGEQFF
TRBV23-1	12	TRBJ2-3	TRBD2	-	TGCGCCAGCAGTCGGACTAGCAATGCGCAGTATTTT	CASSRTSNAQYF
TRBV29-1	11	TRBJ1-1	-	few	TGCAGCGTAGGGGGGGCCACTGAAGCTTTCTTT	CSVGGATEAFF
TRBV4-1	15	TRBJ2-7	TRBD1	-	TGCGCCAGCAGCCACGACGGGACAGGGCACTACGAGCAGTACTTC	CASSHDGTGHYEQYF
TRBV29-1	11	TRBJ2-7	-	few	TGCAGCGTTGAGGACAGCTACGAGCAGTACTTC	CSVEDSYEQYF
TRBV28	15	TRBJ2-3	-	-	TGTGCCAGCAGTAGTTACGGCGGTGACACAGATACGCAGTATTTT	CASSSYGGDTDTQYF